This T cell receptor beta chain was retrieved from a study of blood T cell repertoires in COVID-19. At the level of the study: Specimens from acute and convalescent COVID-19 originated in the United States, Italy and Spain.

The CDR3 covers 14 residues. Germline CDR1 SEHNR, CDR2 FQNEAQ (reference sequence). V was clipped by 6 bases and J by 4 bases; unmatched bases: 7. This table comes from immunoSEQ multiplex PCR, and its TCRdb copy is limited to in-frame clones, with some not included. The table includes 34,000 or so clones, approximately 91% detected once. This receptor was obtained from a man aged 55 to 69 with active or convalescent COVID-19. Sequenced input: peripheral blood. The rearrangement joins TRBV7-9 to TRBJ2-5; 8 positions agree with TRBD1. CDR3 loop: CASSPPGGPETQYF. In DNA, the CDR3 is TGTGCCAGCAGTCCCCCAGGGGGCCCAGAGACCCAGTACTTC.